This TCR beta chain emerged from a study of cytomegalovirus exposure and HLA in healthy donors. The primer mix had 60 Vbeta and 13 Jbeta primers. Some clones are missing from TCRdb's copy, which holds only in-frame ones; the method was immunoSEQ multiplex PCR. Here the sample spans fewer than 200,000 clones, approximately 86% being singletons. With 6 bases clipped from V and 4 bases from J, the junction kept 11 bases outside the gene matches. Germline V gene lookup returns CDR1 SGHKS and CDR2 YYEKEE (reference sequence). The CDR3 covers 15 residues. The V and J genes are TRBV5-5 and TRBJ1-2; TRBD1 aligns across 8 bases. The specimen sequenced was PBMCs. The receptor comes from a male donor in good health and CMV-seronegative. CDR3 DNA sequence: TGTGCCAGCACAAGGACAGGGTCCGAAGGCTATGGCTACACCTTC. The encoded protein is CASTRTGSEGYGYTF.